This passage covers 16 T cell receptor beta chains from one sample sequenced in a study of Ad26.COV2.S vaccination and SARS-CoV-2 variants. TCRdb's table, derived via immunoSEQ multiplex PCR, lists solely in-frame clones and lacks some. This sample yields some 190,000 clones, of which roughly 89% are seen a single time; about 5.9% belongs to the top ten. Here the sequenced sample was peripheral blood, taken after recovery from COVID-19. Receptor source: a human donor who had recovered from COVID-19.

V is TRBV27 and J is TRBJ1-1, with D possibly TRBD1 on 6 matching bases. Germline V CDR1 and CDR2: MNHEY, SMNVEV (reference sequence). The CDR3 runs to 17 residues. Trimming stripped 1 base from V and 5 bases from J, with 20 bases between. The CDR3 bases are TGTGCCAGCAGTTTATTAGGTACAGGGTCTTTTGGTACTGAAGCTTTCTTT. It yields the protein CASSLLGTGSFGTEAFF.

The V gene is TRBV7-8, the J gene TRBJ1-6, with 7 bases lining up with TRBD1. This CDR3 has 16 residues. V shed 1 base, J shed 5 bases, and the junction held 5 bases outside the gene matches. In germline, CDR1 is SGHVS, CDR2 FQNEAQ. The CDR3, as DNA: TGTGCCAGCAGCTTAGAGGGGACAGCAAATAATTCACCCCTCCACTTT. It specifies CASSLEGTANNSPLHF. Combining the CDR3 with reference TRBV7-8 and TRBJ1-6 gives the whole variable domain GAGVSQSPRYKVAKRGQDVALRCDPISGHVSLFWYQQALGQGPEFLTYFQNEAQLDKSGLPSDRFFAERPEGSVSTLKIQRTQQEDSAVYLCASSLEGTANNSPLHFGNGTRLTVT.

The chain is built from TRBV12-5 and TRBJ2-4, with no clear D. CDR1 LGHNT and CDR2 FRNRAP come from the germline V gene. CDR3 length: 13 residues. The V gene lost 1 base and the J gene lost 1 base, with 2 bases spanning the gap. CDR3 nucleotide sequence: TGTGCTAGTGGTTTGGGGGCCAAAAACATTCAGTACTTC. It yields the protein CASGLGAKNIQYF.

This chain connects TRBV5-1 to TRBJ1-1, with a weak D call TRBD1 (6 bases). Per germline, CDR1 SGHRS and CDR2 YFSETQ. The CDR3 has 16 residues. V lost 0 bases to trimming and J lost 0 bases, with 12 bases between them. CDR3 DNA sequence: TGCGCCAGCAGCTTGGCGGGACATAACGTGAACACTGAAGCTTTCTTT. Translated, it gives CASSLAGHNVNTEAFF.

The chain joins TRBV6-5 to TRBJ1-6; D call uncertain. V was clipped by 5 bases and J by 6 bases, with 11 bases between them. CDR3 length: 14 amino acids. Germline lookup yields CDR1 MNHEY and CDR2 SVGAGI. The CDR3 DNA follows: TGTGCCAGCAGTCCCCGTATCCTTAATTCACCCCTCCACTTT. Translating gives CASSPRILNSPLHF.

The chain carries TRBV27 and TRBJ2-2; 8 nucleotides line up with TRBD2. From germline, CDR1 is MNHEY and CDR2 SMNVEV (reference sequence). With 3 bases clipped from V and 7 bases from J, the junction kept 7 bases outside the gene matches. The CDR3 runs to 15 residues. CDR3 coding DNA: TGTGCCAGCAGTTTTGGGACTAGAAGTGGCGGGGAGCTGTTTTTT. Amino acids: CASSFGTRSGGELFF.

This clone appeared a few times. Here the CDR3 reads CASSSGARETQYF. In nucleotides, the CDR3 is TGCGCCAGCAGCTCCGGGGCCAGGGAGACCCAGTACTTC. This chain joins TRBV5-1 and TRBJ2-5, with D possibly being TRBD1 or TRBD2 (5 bases each). Germline CDR1 and CDR2: SGHRS and YFSETQ. The CDR3 is made up of 13 amino acids. Between the trimmed V and J ends, which lost 3 bases and 5 bases, there was a span of 11 bases.

The rearrangement uses TRBV20-1 and TRBJ1-5; possible D gene TRBD1, 6 bases. The germline gives CDR1 DFQATT, CDR2 SNEGSKA (reference sequence). There are 12 residues in the CDR3. Trimming shortened V by 3 bases and J by 7 bases, and 10 bases separated the two germline ends. CDR3 nucleotides: TGCAGTGCTAGTTACAGGGACCAGCCCCAGCATTTT. It yields the protein CSASYRDQPQHF.

The chain has TRBV19 and TRBJ1-4, with 7 nucleotides matching TRBD1. V dropped 5 bases and J dropped 10; count of bases not matched to a gene: 13. The germline V gene encodes CDR1 LNHDA and CDR2 SQIVND (reference sequence). CDR3 size: 15 residues. This chain's CDR3 is CASSRLQGDGGKLFF. DNA for the CDR3: TGTGCCAGTAGTCGGCTTCAGGGGGATGGAGGAAAACTGTTTTTT.

The V call is TRBV7-9, the J call TRBJ2-2; no firm D call. Germline loops: CDR1 SEHNR, CDR2 FQNEAQ (reference sequence). V lost 5 bases to trimming and J lost 6 bases, with 7 bases between them. This CDR3 is 12 amino acids long. The CDR3 region is CASSADPGELFF. Written as DNA, the CDR3 is TGTGCCAGCAGCGCGGACCCCGGGGAGCTGTTTTTT.

CDR3 residues: CASSLHQGKYEQYF. Here the CDR3 DNA reads TGTGCCAGCAGCTTACATCAGGGGAAGTACGAGCAGTACTTC. The chain joins TRBV7-2 to TRBJ2-7; tentative D call: TRBD1 (6 bases). V lost 2 bases to trimming and J lost 4 bases, with 12 bases between them. CDR3 length: 14 amino acids. CDR1 and CDR2 from the germline V gene are SGHTA and FQGNSA. Variable domain in full (rest from reference TRBV7-2 and TRBJ2-7): GAGVSQSPSNKVTEKGKDVELRCDPISGHTALYWYRQSLGQGLEFLIYFQGNSAPDKSGLPSDRFSAERTGGSVSTLTIQRTQQEDSAVYLCASSLHQGKYEQYFGPGTRLTVT.

V and J are TRBV20-1 and TRBJ1-1; 8 bases fit TRBD1. Germline lookup yields CDR1 DFQATT and CDR2 SNEGSKA (reference sequence). V was pared by 3 bases and J by 3 bases, with 9 bases of the junction left unmatched. This CDR3 spans 15 amino acids. Here the CDR3 DNA reads TGCAGTGCTAGTAGGCTTGGACAGGGTGACACTGAAGCTTTCTTT. Translating it yields CSASRLGQGDTEAFF.

The table lists this clone with a few counts. This rearrangement joins TRBV18 to TRBJ1-5; D not resolved. The CDR3 is 15 amino acids. V shed 1 base and J shed 0 bases, with 7 bases lying between them. Germline loops: CDR1 KGHSH, CDR2 LQKENI. The CDR3 DNA reads as TGTGCCAGCTCACCACAGCGGGCTAGCAATCAGCCCCAGCATTTT. Protein product: CASSPQRASNQPQHF.

The chain has TRBV6-1 and TRBJ2-7, with 8 bases that match TRBD1. Trimming at V came to 2 bases and at J to 3 bases, leaving 3 bases not matched to a gene. This CDR3 is built from 14 residues. The germline gives CDR1 MNHNS, CDR2 SASEGT. The CDR3 DNA reads TGTGCCAGCAGTGAACCGGGACAGGACTACGAGCAGTACTTC. This sequence encodes CASSEPGQDYEQYF.

The chain is built from TRBV11-2 and TRBJ2-3; TRBD1 might be the D (6 bases). The CDR3 contains 16 residues. The ends were cut back, 6 bases at V and 5 bases at J, with 21 bases in the middle. Germline CDR1 reads SGHAT; CDR2 reads FQNNGV. DNA of the CDR3: TGTGCCAGCAGTTATAGAACAGGGAAACAAGGAGATACGCAGTATTTT. Encoded protein: CASSYRTGKQGDTQYF.

This rearrangement joins TRBV5-1 to TRBJ2-7, with D perhaps TRBD1 (6 bases). V was pared by 4 bases and J by 0 bases, with 14 bases between. Germline V lookup: CDR1 SGHRS, CDR2 YFSETQ. The CDR3 extends over 15 amino acids. The CDR3 protein is CASSLGQLYSYEQYF. For the CDR3, the DNA is TGCGCCAGCAGCCTCGGACAGCTCTACTCCTACGAGCAGTACTTC.